A single sample gave rise to the 21 T cell receptor beta chains below, sequenced in a study of human thymus T cells. Thymus specimens were resections from corrective heart surgery. The repertoire was sequenced with immunoSEQ multiplex PCR; TCRdb's copy has only in-frame clones and lacks some. This table holds tens of thousands of clones, 95% found once. Input material: thymus tissue. These receptors all stem from a girl under two years old with a congenital heart defect but otherwise immunologically healthy.

The rearrangement joins TRBV6-1 to TRBJ2-7; 7 positions match TRBD1. CDR3 length: 17 amino acids. The junction had 12 bases not matched to a gene; V was cut back by 3 bases and J by 1 base. Germline CDR1 reads MNHNS; CDR2 reads SASEGT. CDR3: CASSEGASGDSSYEQYF. The CDR3 region has the DNA TGTGCCAGCAGTGAGGGAGCGTCTGGGGACAGTTCCTACGAGCAGTACTTC.

The V call is TRBV5-1, the J call TRBJ2-5, with TRBD2 matching 14 bases. Per the germline V gene, CDR1 is SGHRS and CDR2 is YFSETQ. CDR3 length equals 18 residues. The V gene end was trimmed by 0 bases and the J gene end by 2 bases; junction bases not matched to a gene: 6. CDR3 coding DNA: TGCGCCAGCAGCTTGGTGGGACTAGCGGGAGCGAGGCAAGAGACCCAGTACTTC. Its protein is CASSLVGLAGARQETQYF. Full variable domain (rest looked up from reference TRBV5-1 and TRBJ2-5): KAGVTQTPRYLIKTRGQQVTLSCSPISGHRSVSWYQQTPGQGLQFLFEYFSETQRNKGNFPGRFSGRQFSNSRSEMNVSTLELGDSALYLCASSLVGLAGARQETQYFGPGTRLLVL.

The genes are TRBV7-9 and TRBJ2-1; tentatively, D is TRBD2 (6 bases). Germline V gene data show CDR1 as SEHNR and CDR2 as FQNEAQ (reference sequence). The V end was cut by 4 bases, the J end by 7 bases, with 14 bases between. CDR3 length equals 14 residues. CDR3 nucleotides: TGTGCCAGCAGCTCCATCCGGGGGAGGAATGAGCAGTTCTTC. This translates into CASSSIRGRNEQFF.

The rearrangement links TRBV12-5 to TRBJ2-7; 11 bases align to TRBD2. J gave up 0 bases and V 6 bases, and 4 bases lay outside the gene matches. Germline lookup yields CDR1 LGHNT and CDR2 FRNRAP. CDR3 size: 15 residues. The CDR3 DNA sequence: TGTGCTAGTGGACTAGCGGGAGACTTCTCCTACGAGCAGTACTTC. Translation gives CASGLAGDFSYEQYF.

This clone has just one count. This rearrangement joins TRBV11-2 to TRBJ2-1; 8 bases map to TRBD2. CDR3 length: 18 residues. CDR1 and CDR2 from the germline V gene are SGHAT and FQNNGV. V trimming: 5 bases; J trimming: 3 bases; junction bases outside the gene matches: 15. The CDR3 spells CASSRDPLERGIYNEQFF. CDR3 coding DNA: TGTGCCAGCAGCAGAGACCCTCTTGAGCGGGGGATCTACAATGAGCAGTTCTTC.

The chain links TRBV27 to TRBJ1-2; D is unresolved. Trimming stripped 3 bases from V and 8 bases from J, with 13 bases between. There are 13 residues in the CDR3. Germline loops: CDR1 MNHEY, CDR2 SMNVEV (reference sequence). The DNA of the CDR3 is TGTGCCAGCAGTTTTTTCACCGGCGGGGGCTACACCTTC. The encoded protein is CASSFFTGGGYTF.

The rearrangement joins TRBV19 to TRBJ1-4, with D possibly TRBD1 on 6 matching bases. Germline CDR1 LNHDA, CDR2 SQIVND (reference sequence). This CDR3 spans 16 amino acids. With 9 bases removed from V and 0 bases from J, the gap between germline ends came to 17 bases. CDR3 sequence (DNA): TGTGCCAGCCGACAGGCTGGGGTTGCAACTAATGAAAAACTGTTTTTT. It codes for CASRQAGVATNEKLFF.

The gene calls are TRBV27 and TRBJ2-1, with D uncertain. The CDR3 spans 13 residues. Germline lookup yields CDR1 MNHEY and CDR2 SMNVEV (reference sequence). V was clipped by 8 bases and J by 7 bases, with 15 bases between them. CDR3 region: CASAARPTNEQFF. The CDR3 DNA is TGTGCCAGCGCCGCCAGACCAACTAATGAGCAGTTCTTC.

The chain has TRBV25-1 and TRBJ1-2, with 9 bases aligning to TRBD1. CDR3 length: 16 residues. V gave up 7 bases and J gave up 7 bases; unmatched junction bases: 16. Germline loops: CDR1 MGHDK, CDR2 SYGVNS. CDR3 residues: CASTRDRDGLDGGYTF. CDR3 sequence (DNA): TGTGCCAGCACCCGGGACAGGGACGGGTTGGATGGTGGCTACACCTTC.

This chain joins TRBV4-1 and TRBJ2-3; a possible D gene is TRBD2 (6 bases). Trimming removed 4 bases from V and 1 base from J, with 12 bases in between. CDR3 length: 15 amino acids. Germline V gene sequence: CDR1 MGHRA, CDR2 YSYEKL. The CDR3 DNA is TGCGCCAGCAGCCCCCGACTAGACCGCACAGATACGCAGTATTTT. The encoded protein is CASSPRLDRTDTQYF.

This rearrangement joins TRBV14 to TRBJ2-3; 8 bases line up with TRBD2. Losses at the gene ends were 1 base for V and 3 bases for J; bases not matched to a gene: 0. Germline V gene sequence: CDR1 SGHDN, CDR2 FVKESK. The CDR3 spans 14 residues. CDR3 residues: CASSQGLATDTQYF. The CDR3, as DNA: TGTGCCAGCAGCCAAGGACTAGCGACAGATACGCAGTATTTT.

The chain has TRBV27 and TRBJ2-7, with TRBD2 as a possible D gene (5 bases). Deletions cut 2 bases from V and 1 base from J, with 6 bases between. CDR3 length: 13 residues. The germline V gene encodes CDR1 MNHEY and CDR2 SMNVEV (reference sequence). As DNA, the CDR3 is TGTGCCAGCAGTTTAACGGGGTCCTACGAGCAGTACTTC. It yields the protein CASSLTGSYEQYF.

The rearrangement uses TRBV2 and TRBJ2-3; TRBD1 aligns across 9 bases. The CDR3 is made up of 13 amino acids. The germline CDR1 and CDR2 sequences are SNHLY and FYNNEI. V was pared by 9 bases and J by 4 bases, with 5 bases of the junction left unmatched. The CDR3 DNA reads TGTGCCAGGGGACAGGGTCGTGCAGATACGCAGTATTTT. As protein: CARGQGRADTQYF.

The V gene is TRBV18, the J gene TRBJ2-1; 10 positions agree with TRBD2. Germline V lookup: CDR1 KGHSH, CDR2 LQKENI. Trimming removed 6 bases from V and 5 bases from J; junction bases left unmatched: 7. This CDR3 is 15 amino acids long. CDR3 bases: TGTGCCAGCTCCGAGAGCGGGAGGGCCGACAATGAGCAGTTCTTC. Its translation is CASSESGRADNEQFF.

This rearrangement joins TRBV4-1 to TRBJ2-7; TRBD1 aligns across 11 bases. V lost 1 base and J lost 5; bases outside the gene matches: 7. Germline values: CDR1 MGHRA, CDR2 YSYEKL. CDR3 length: 16 residues. CDR3 residues: CASSQVTRTGGHEQYF. The CDR3 DNA follows: TGCGCCAGCAGCCAAGTTACTCGGACAGGGGGCCACGAGCAGTACTTC.

The chain has TRBV30 and TRBJ1-5; perhaps TRBD1 as D (5 bases). This CDR3 contains 16 residues. V lost 0 bases to trimming and J lost 0 bases, with 12 bases between them. Germline V gives CDR1 GTSNPN, CDR2 SVGIG (reference sequence). This CDR3 is CAWSVPGPYSNQPQHF. The DNA of the CDR3 is TGTGCCTGGAGTGTACCGGGACCCTATAGCAATCAGCCCCAGCATTTT.

The chain combines TRBV28 with TRBJ1-4; D is unresolved. Germline V CDR1 and CDR2: MDHEN, SYDVKM. This CDR3 has 12 amino acids. V lost 3 bases to trimming and J lost 17 bases, with 16 bases between them. The CDR3 is CASSFGDRLPFF. As DNA, the CDR3 is TGTGCCAGCAGTTTTGGCGACCGCCTTCCCTTTTTT.

The rearrangement links TRBV18 to TRBJ2-3; tentatively, D is TRBD2 (5 bases). This CDR3 is built from 15 residues. The V and J ends lost 6 bases and 1 base respectively, with 14 bases between them. Germline V gene sequence: CDR1 KGHSH, CDR2 LQKENI. The DNA of the CDR3 is TGTGCCAGCTCTCAACTAGTCGGACGCACAGATACGCAGTATTTT. It translates to CASSQLVGRTDTQYF.

This clone was recorded once. The chain couples TRBV19 to TRBJ2-1; unclear D gene. The CDR3 runs to 15 residues. Per the germline V gene, CDR1 is LNHDA and CDR2 is SQIVND (reference sequence). The V end was cut by 5 bases, the J end by 6 bases, with 17 bases between. In nucleotides, the CDR3 is TGTGCCAGTAGTCCGATGGCCCCGGCGGTCAATGAGCAGTTCTTC. Translated, it gives CASSPMAPAVNEQFF.

The gene calls are TRBV18 and TRBJ2-3; 12 nucleotides agree with TRBD2. V trimming: 2 bases; J trimming: 0 bases; junction bases outside the gene matches: 12. The CDR3 extends over 20 amino acids. The germline V gene encodes CDR1 KGHSH and CDR2 LQKENI. The CDR3: CASSPSPRLAGGPSTDTQYF. CDR3 nucleotide sequence: TGTGCCAGCTCACCAAGCCCCCGGCTAGCGGGAGGGCCAAGCACAGATACGCAGTATTTT.

The chain is built from TRBV27 and TRBJ2-7; no clear D. There are 13 residues in the CDR3. In germline, CDR1 is MNHEY, CDR2 SMNVEV (reference sequence). Trimming left V 5 bases short and J 0 bases short, with 8 bases between. The DNA for the CDR3 is TGTGCCAGCAGTATGACGGACTCCTACGAGCAGTACTTC. Encoded protein: CASSMTDSYEQYF.